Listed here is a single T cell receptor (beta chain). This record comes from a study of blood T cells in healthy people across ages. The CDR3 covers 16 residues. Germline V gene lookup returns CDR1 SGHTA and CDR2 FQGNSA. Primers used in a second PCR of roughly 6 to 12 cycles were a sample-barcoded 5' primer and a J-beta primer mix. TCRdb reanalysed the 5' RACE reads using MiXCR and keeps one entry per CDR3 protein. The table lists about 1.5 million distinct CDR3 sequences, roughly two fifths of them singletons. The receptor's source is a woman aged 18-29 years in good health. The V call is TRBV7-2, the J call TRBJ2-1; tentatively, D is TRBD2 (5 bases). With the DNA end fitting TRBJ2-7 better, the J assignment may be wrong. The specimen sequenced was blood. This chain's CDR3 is CASSPLLVSSYNEQYF. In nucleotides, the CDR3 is TGTGCCAGCAGCCCCCTACTAGTTAGCTCCTACAATGAGCAGTACTTC.